The T cell receptor (beta chain) under discussion was sequenced for a study of T cells in Graves' hyperthyroidism and ophthalmopathy. CDR3 length equals 13 residues. In germline, CDR1 is DFQATT, CDR2 SNEGSKA (reference sequence). Trimming stripped 5 bases from V and 0 bases from J, with 11 bases between. It was RNA transcripts that yielded the amplified TCR beta CDR3 regions. First-round RT-PCR of the TCR CDR3 relied on the HTBI primer set. Each CDR3 protein is one row after TCRdb ran MiXCR on the multiplex PCR reads. Of 490,000 or so distinct CDR3 sequences in the sample, 40% to 50% are singletons; the top ten hold about two fifths.

Sample: peripheral blood or thyroid tissue (not recorded which). The chain carries TRBV20-1 and TRBJ2-7; no definite D call. This clonotype originated in an adult woman with Graves' disease, either hyperthyroidism or ophthalmopathy (not recorded which). For the CDR3, the DNA is TGCAGTGCTCTTGGCGAGAGCTCCTACGAGCAGTACTTC. Residues: CSALGESSYEQYF.